This T cell receptor (beta chain) was observed in a study of blood T cell repertoires in COVID-19. About the study: There were acute and convalescent COVID-19 samples, and they came from the United States, Italy and Spain. T cells, B-cell-depleted T cells, or PBMCs supplied cDNA or gDNA.

Germline-derived CDR1 and CDR2 are WSHSY and SAAADI. The CDR3 is 15 amino acids. V was clipped by 7 bases and J by 1 base; unmatched bases: 5. Produced via immunoSEQ multiplex PCR; TCRdb's table is partial and in-frame only. Here the sample spans about 220,000 clones, roughly four fifths being singletons. This clonotype was sampled from a woman aged 40 to 50 with active or convalescent COVID-19. The chain has TRBV10-2 and TRBJ1-1; 11 nucleotides agree with TRBD1. Source material: peripheral blood. The CDR3 nucleotides are TGCGCCAGCAATGGACAGGGGGCAGGGAACACTGAAGCTTTCTTT. Translation gives CASNGQGAGNTEAFF.